The 32 T cell receptor beta chains presented below share a single source sample, sequenced in a study of cytomegalovirus exposure and HLA in healthy donors. 13 Jbeta primers and 60 Vbeta primers were used for the PCR. Sequenced by immunoSEQ multiplex PCR; TCRdb stores in-frame clones only, minus some. The sample includes under 200,000 clones. Sequencing was performed on PBMCs. The receptors here all came from a man younger than 40 in good health and CMV-seronegative.

The chain carries TRBV5-4 and TRBJ2-1; 13 bases are shared with TRBD2. CDR3 length equals 17 residues. After removal of 5 bases from V and 1 base from J, the junction contained 6 bases not matched to a gene. The V gene's germline CDR1 is SGHNT and CDR2 YYREEE (reference sequence). The CDR3 region is CASRGGLAGTSYNEQFF. DNA for the CDR3: TGTGCCAGCAGGGGGGGACTAGCGGGAACGTCCTACAATGAGCAGTTCTTC.

CDR3 sequence: CASSQDLATSGHEQYF. The CDR3 DNA is TGCGCCAGCAGCCAAGATTTGGCGACATCAGGCCACGAGCAGTACTTC. The chain combines TRBV4-1 with TRBJ2-7; unclear D gene. This CDR3 is built from 16 residues. Germline loops: CDR1 MGHRA, CDR2 YSYEKL. V lost 0 bases and J lost 5, with 17 bases in between.

The J gene is TRBJ1-5, the V gene TRBV28; 9 bases are shared with TRBD1. CDR1 and CDR2 (germline): MDHEN, SYDVKM. This CDR3 is built from 17 residues. The J segment lost 3 bases and the V segment lost 7 bases, leaving 13 bases of the junction unmatched. The CDR3 spells CASTHPLDRGYNQPQHF. The CDR3 nucleotides read TGTGCCAGCACCCATCCCCTGGACAGGGGCTACAATCAGCCCCAGCATTTT.

In regard to this clone: One end of the junction is discordant with germline, which a read error may explain. The V call is TRBV9, the J call TRBJ1-2, with 10 bases fitting TRBD1. CDR1 and CDR2 from the germline V gene are SGDLS and YYNGEE. The CDR3 is 16 residues long. CDR3 coding DNA: TGTGCCAGCAGCGAGGGACAGGGGAGTGTAGGGTATGGCCACACCTTC. It encodes CASSEGQGSVGYGHTF.

The genes are TRBV28 and TRBJ1-5; possibly TRBD1 for D (5 bases). Looked up from germline, CDR1 is MDHEN and CDR2 is SYDVKM. The germline V and J ends were trimmed by 2 bases and 6 bases, with 14 bases remaining between them. The CDR3 sequence is 15 residues long. CDR3 region: CASSLPSRGGQPQHF. CDR3 sequence (DNA): TGTGCCAGCAGTTTACCCTCTAGGGGTGGTCAGCCCCAGCATTTT.

The rearrangement uses TRBV9 and TRBJ2-1; 10 nucleotides agree with TRBD2. V shed 2 bases, J shed 9 bases, and the junction held 14 bases outside the gene matches. The CDR3 is made up of 17 amino acids. Germline V gene lookup returns CDR1 SGDLS and CDR2 YYNGEE. CDR3 residues: CASSVSNGASGSPEQFF. CDR3 DNA sequence: TGTGCCAGCAGCGTCTCAAACGGGGCTAGCGGGAGCCCTGAGCAGTTCTTC.

This sequence joins TRBV10-3 and TRBJ1-2, with TRBD1 identical over 7 bases. The J segment lost 0 bases and the V segment lost 3 bases, leaving 13 bases of the junction unmatched. This CDR3 has 18 amino acids. CDR1 is ENHRY, CDR2 SYGVKD, per germline. The CDR3 spells CAISDSDGTARANYGYTF. The DNA of the CDR3 is TGTGCCATCAGTGATTCGGACGGGACAGCAAGAGCTAACTATGGCTACACCTTC.

The J gene is TRBJ1-6, the V gene TRBV18; TRBD1 matches at 9 bases. After removal of 2 bases from V and 8 bases from J, the junction contained 7 bases not matched to a gene. Germline V CDR1 and CDR2: KGHSH, LQKENI. There are 16 residues in the CDR3. The CDR3 loop reads CASSPTGQGNDSPLHF. The CDR3 nucleotides are TGTGCCAGCTCACCAACCGGACAGGGGAACGATTCACCCCTCCACTTT.

The gene calls are TRBV2 and TRBJ1-2; D is ambiguous. The CDR3 is 11 residues long. Germline-derived CDR1 and CDR2 are SNHLY and FYNNEI. Trimming shortened V by 0 bases and J by 10 bases, and 6 bases separated the two germline ends. The CDR3 nucleotides are TGTGCCAGCAGTGAAGCAGCCCTCTACACCTTC. Residues: CASSEAALYTF.

The V gene is TRBV5-6, the J gene TRBJ1-3; a weak D match, TRBD1 (6 bases). CDR1 is SGHDT, CDR2 YYEEEE, per germline. The ends were cut back, 4 bases at V and 1 base at J, with 12 bases in the middle. The CDR3 extends over 15 amino acids. The CDR3 DNA follows: TGTGCCAGCAGCCAATCGACAGGATCTGGAAACACCATATATTTT. Translated: CASSQSTGSGNTIYF.

The chain employs TRBV30 and TRBJ1-5; D is possibly TRBD1 (6 bases). V was pared by 0 bases and J by 8 bases, with 11 bases between. The V gene's germline CDR1 is GTSNPN and CDR2 SVGIG (reference sequence). This CDR3 region has 13 residues. Written as DNA, the CDR3 is TGTGCCTGGAGTGTAGGGGGAACCAAGCCCCAGCATTTT. This sequence encodes CAWSVGGTKPQHF.

The chain recombines TRBV15 with TRBJ2-1; D possibly corresponds to TRBD2 (6 bases). The CDR3 length is 16 residues. CDR1 is LNHNV, CDR2 YYDKDF, per germline (reference sequence). The ends were cut back, 1 base at V and 5 bases at J, with 15 bases in the middle. The CDR3 spells CATSRGGGTDNNEQFF. The CDR3 DNA reads TGTGCCACCAGCAGAGGGGGAGGTACCGACAACAATGAGCAGTTCTTC.

The genes are TRBV19 and TRBJ1-2; 10 nucleotides match TRBD1. This CDR3 comprises 13 residues. V was pared by 4 bases and J by 8 bases, with 4 bases of the junction left unmatched. The germline CDR1 and CDR2 sequences are LNHDA and SQIVND (reference sequence). CDR3 DNA: TGTGCCAGTAGTAGGGGACAGGGGAACGGCTACACCTTC. This sequence encodes CASSRGQGNGYTF.

The chain uses TRBV28 and TRBJ1-4; perhaps TRBD1 as D (6 bases). From germline, CDR1 is MDHEN and CDR2 SYDVKM. V was pared by 3 bases and J by 8 bases, with 19 bases between. The CDR3 consists of 16 residues. CDR3 amino acids: CASSLPQLGANEKLFF. CDR3 bases: TGTGCCAGCAGTTTGCCACAGTTGGGGGCGAACGAAAAACTGTTTTTT.

The J gene is TRBJ1-1, the V gene TRBV19, with a weak D call TRBD1 (5 bases). Germline lookup yields CDR1 LNHDA and CDR2 SQIVND (reference sequence). The V gene lost 6 bases and the J gene lost 0 bases, with 17 bases spanning the gap. CDR3 size: 16 residues. This CDR3 reads CASRHRSGAMNTEAFF. The CDR3 region has the DNA TGTGCCAGTAGACATAGAAGTGGGGCGATGAACACTGAAGCTTTCTTT.

The chain recombines TRBV11-3 with TRBJ2-7; D uncertain. Trimming took off 2 bases at V and 3 bases at J, with 14 bases between the two ends. Germline CDR1 SGHNT, CDR2 YENEEA. The CDR3 has 15 amino acids. The CDR3 nucleotides read TGTGCCAGCAGCTTAATCCCAGGCCCCCTCTACGAGCAGTACTTC. Translation gives CASSLIPGPLYEQYF.

CDR3: CASSEGAVGTGELFF. The CDR3 DNA follows: TGTGCCAGCAGCGAAGGGGCCGTGGGCACCGGGGAGCTGTTTTTT. The genes are TRBV7-9 and TRBJ2-2; D perhaps matches TRBD1 (5 bases). V lost 5 bases and J lost 4, with 14 bases in between. Per germline, CDR1 SEHNR and CDR2 FQNEAQ (reference sequence). The length of the CDR3 is 15 residues. Looking up the rest from reference TRBV7-9 and TRBJ2-2 gives the full variable domain: DTGVSQNPRHKITKRGQNVTFRCDPISEHNRLYWYRQTLGQGPEFLTYFQNEAQLEKSRLLSDRFSAERPKGSFSTLEIQRTEQGDSAMYLCASSEGAVGTGELFFGEGSRLTVL.

This rearrangement joins TRBV5-4 to TRBJ2-2; 7 bases fit TRBD2. The CDR3 sequence is 15 residues long. The ends lost 4 bases at V and 0 bases at J; junction bases unmatched: 3. CDR1 is SGHNT and CDR2 is YYREEE in the germline V gene (reference sequence). The CDR3 region is CASSPLAANTGELFF. CDR3 nucleotides: TGTGCCAGCAGCCCTCTAGCGGCGAACACCGGGGAGCTGTTTTTT.

The chain couples TRBV6-5 to TRBJ1-1, with 11 bases that match TRBD1. V lost 4 bases and J lost 5; bases outside the gene matches: 9. The germline V gene encodes CDR1 MNHEY and CDR2 SVGAGI. The CDR3 is 16 amino acids. The CDR3 is CASSWSSGQGGTEAFF. CDR3 DNA sequence: TGTGCCAGCAGTTGGTCATCGGGACAGGGGGGTACTGAAGCTTTCTTT.

The rearrangement links TRBV9 to TRBJ2-7; 10 bases agree with TRBD1. With 0 bases clipped from V and 1 base from J, the junction kept 4 bases outside the gene matches. Germline V CDR1 and CDR2: SGDLS, YYNGEE. The CDR3 consists of 16 residues. The DNA for the CDR3 is TGTGCCAGCAGCGTAGCGGGGGGACAGGGGTCCTACGAGCAGTACTTC. Protein: CASSVAGGQGSYEQYF.

The genes are TRBV11-2 and TRBJ2-3, with 7 positions matching TRBD1. The CDR3 consists of 15 residues. Losses at the gene ends were 5 bases for V and 2 bases for J; bases not matched to a gene: 7. Germline V gene lookup returns CDR1 SGHAT and CDR2 FQNNGV. The CDR3 nucleotides read TGTGCCAGCAGCATCACAGGGGACATCACAGATACGCAGTATTTT. Protein product: CASSITGDITDTQYF.

J is TRBJ1-4 and V is TRBV5-1; TRBD1 matches at 7 bases. The germline CDR1 and CDR2 sequences are SGHRS and YFSETQ. The length of the CDR3 is 13 residues. V lost 0 bases to trimming and J lost 12 bases; unmatched junction nucleotides: 5. DNA for the CDR3: TGCGCCAGCAGCTTGGACCGGGACAGACAACTGTTTTTT. This sequence encodes CASSLDRDRQLFF.

The V call is TRBV19, the J call TRBJ1-3; possibly TRBD1 for D (6 bases). Trimming took 8 bases from V and 4 from J, leaving 9 bases between them. The CDR3 has 12 amino acids. Germline V gene data show CDR1 as LNHDA and CDR2 as SQIVND (reference sequence). CDR3 sequence reads: CASGQLGNTIYF. The CDR3, as DNA: TGTGCCAGTGGACAGTTGGGAAACACCATATATTTT.

J is TRBJ2-7 and V is TRBV6-6, with TRBD1 matching over 11 bases. There are 14 residues in the CDR3. Germline assignment: CDR1 MNHNY and CDR2 SVGAGI (reference sequence). Germline trimming cut 6 bases from V and 3 bases from J; bases unmatched to any gene: 4. CDR3 nucleotide sequence: TGTGCCAGCAGGAGGGGACAGGGGGACTACGAGCAGTACTTC. This translates into CASRRGQGDYEQYF.

As to this clone: Different DNA sequences within this sample yield the same CDR3. CDR3 residues: CASSEMEGPGGYEQYF. The CDR3, as DNA: TGTGCCAGCAGTGAAATGGAGGGGCCAGGGGGCTACGAGCAGTACTTC. The chain uses TRBV25-1 and TRBJ2-7; a possible D gene is TRBD1 (7 bases). Germline CDR1 MGHDK, CDR2 SYGVNS. V was pared by 2 bases and J by 3 bases, with 17 bases between. This CDR3 is 16 amino acids long.

This chain joins TRBV6-5 and TRBJ2-5, with TRBD2 matching 14 bases. The CDR3 spans 15 residues. Germline CDR1 MNHEY, CDR2 SVGAGI. V lost 5 bases and J lost 5; bases outside the gene matches: 4. CDR3 DNA sequence: TGTGCCAGCAGTAAGGGACTAGCGGGAGACGAGACCCAGTACTTC. Protein sequence: CASSKGLAGDETQYF.

The chain employs TRBV5-4 and TRBJ2-3; 10 bases are a match to TRBD1. The CDR3 runs to 18 residues. Germline V gives CDR1 SGHNT, CDR2 YYREEE (reference sequence). V shed 4 bases and J 0 bases; nucleotides not matched to a gene: 11. CDR3 loop: CASSGGTGVSFSTDTQYF. The CDR3 DNA reads TGTGCCAGCAGCGGGGGGACAGGGGTCTCTTTTAGCACAGATACGCAGTATTTT.

The chain links TRBV7-2 to TRBJ2-1; D might be TRBD1 (5 bases). The germline V and J ends were trimmed by 5 bases and 4 bases, with 9 bases remaining between them. In germline, CDR1 is SGHTA, CDR2 FQGNSA. The CDR3 contains 13 residues. Here the CDR3 reads CASSIDRYNEQFF. CDR3 coding DNA: TGTGCCAGCAGCATAGACAGATACAATGAGCAGTTCTTC. The variable domain in full, with the rest retrieved from reference TRBV7-2 and TRBJ2-1, is GAGVSQSPSNKVTEKGKDVELRCDPISGHTALYWYRQSLGQGLEFLIYFQGNSAPDKSGLPSDRFSAERTGGSVSTLTIQRTQQEDSAVYLCASSIDRYNEQFFGPGTRLTVL.

The V and J genes are TRBV18 and TRBJ2-1, with TRBD2 identical over 12 bases. After removal of 5 bases from V and 6 bases from J, the junction contained 5 bases not matched to a gene. Germline V gene lookup returns CDR1 KGHSH and CDR2 LQKENI. The CDR3 is made up of 15 amino acids. In DNA, the CDR3 is TGTGCCAGCTCAGAGGTACTAGCGGGGGGCAATGAGCAGTTCTTC. Protein: CASSEVLAGGNEQFF.

This chain links TRBV5-6 with TRBJ2-5; 8 nucleotides align to TRBD1. Trimming removed 3 bases from V and 4 bases from J; junction bases left unmatched: 2. Per the germline V gene, CDR1 is SGHDT and CDR2 is YYEEEE. CDR3 length: 13 residues. DNA of the CDR3: TGTGCCAGCAGCTGGGACAGGAGAGAGACCCAGTACTTC. Translation: CASSWDRRETQYF.

V usage is TRBV5-1 and J usage is TRBJ2-1; 15 nucleotides align to TRBD2. With V trimmed by 7 bases and J by 5 bases, 13 bases remained unmatched. Germline-derived CDR1 and CDR2 are SGHRS and YFSETQ. The CDR3 totals 18 residues. DNA of the CDR3: TGCGCCAGCTCCCAAGGACTAGCGGGAGGGCCCCGGCACAATGAGCAGTTCTTC. Protein: CASSQGLAGGPRHNEQFF.

V usage is TRBV11-3 and J usage is TRBJ2-7; 8 bases line up with TRBD1. V was clipped by 5 bases and J by 2 bases; unmatched bases: 8. The CDR3 totals 15 residues. CDR1 is SGHNT and CDR2 is YENEEA in the germline V gene. As DNA, the CDR3 is TGTGCCAGCAGCACAGACAGGGGTGACGCCTACGAGCAGTACTTC. Translated: CASSTDRGDAYEQYF.